The present entry profiles one T cell receptor beta chain with its context. Its specificity is not known. This sample is drawn from a study of T cell responses to AZD1222 COVID-19 vaccine. Whole-study findings and limits: There were mostly white British donors and more females than males, and clonal diversity was possibly underestimated. Rises in breadth and depth of Spike-specific TCRs came after two AZD1222 doses. At 160-218 and 743-854, vaccine-associated CD4 TCRs were dominant, and they spanned spike.

Deletions cut 6 bases from V and 1 base from J, with 13 bases between. CDR3 length equals 15 residues. Germline values: CDR1 SGHRS, CDR2 YFSETQ. The assay was immunoSEQ multiplex PCR, and TCRdb's table has in-frame clones only and misses some. The table lists 120,000 or so clones, around 80% of them singletons. The receptor was isolated from an adult who received the AZD1222 COVID-19 vaccine. The sequencing used peripheral blood, collected 28 days after the second AZD1222 dose. This chain connects TRBV5-1 to TRBJ2-2, with a weak D call TRBD1 (6 bases). CDR3 nucleotides: TGCGCCAGCACCCCTCTGGACAGGAACACCGGGGAGCTGTTTTTT. Its protein product is CASTPLDRNTGELFF. Combining the CDR3 with reference TRBV5-1 and TRBJ2-2 gives the whole variable domain KAGVTQTPRYLIKTRGQQVTLSCSPISGHRSVSWYQQTPGQGLQFLFEYFSETQRNKGNFPGRFSGRQFSNSRSEMNVSTLELGDSALYLCASTPLDRNTGELFFGEGSRLTVL.